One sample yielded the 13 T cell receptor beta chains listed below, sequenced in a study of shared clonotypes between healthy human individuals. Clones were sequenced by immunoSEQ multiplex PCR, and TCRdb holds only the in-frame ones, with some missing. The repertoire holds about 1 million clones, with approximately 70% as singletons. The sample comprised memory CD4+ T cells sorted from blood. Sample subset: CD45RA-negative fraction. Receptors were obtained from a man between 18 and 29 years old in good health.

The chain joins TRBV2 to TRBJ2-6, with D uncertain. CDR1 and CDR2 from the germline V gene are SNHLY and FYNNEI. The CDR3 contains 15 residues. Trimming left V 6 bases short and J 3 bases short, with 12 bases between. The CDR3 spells CASRVRLVGANVLTF. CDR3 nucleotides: TGTGCCAGCAGGGTACGGCTCGTTGGGGCCAACGTCCTGACTTTC.

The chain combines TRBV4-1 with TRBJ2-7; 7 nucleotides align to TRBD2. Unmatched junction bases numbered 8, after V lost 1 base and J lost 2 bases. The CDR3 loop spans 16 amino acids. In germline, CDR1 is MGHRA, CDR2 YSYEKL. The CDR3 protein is CASSQGEWGGAYEQYF. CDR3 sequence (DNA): TGCGCCAGCAGCCAAGGCGAGTGGGGAGGGGCCTACGAGCAGTACTTC.

The CDR3 sequence: CASSQGGWNTQYF. DNA of the CDR3: TGTGCCAGCAGCCAAGGGGGCTGGAATACGCAGTATTTT. The J gene is TRBJ2-3, the V gene TRBV4-2, with D possibly matching TRBD1 (5 bases). Trimming removed 1 base at V and 7 bases at J, with 9 bases between. CDR1 is LGHNA, CDR2 YNFKEQ, per germline. This CDR3 region has 13 residues.

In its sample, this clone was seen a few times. CDR3 amino acids: CASSPGTATGELFF. In DNA form, the CDR3 reads TGTGCCAGCAGTCCCGGGACTGCAACCGGGGAGCTGTTTTTT. The rearrangement links TRBV2 to TRBJ2-2; D is possibly TRBD2 (6 bases). This CDR3 is built from 14 residues. V shed 5 bases and J shed 5 bases, with 12 bases lying between them. Germline values: CDR1 SNHLY, CDR2 FYNNEI.

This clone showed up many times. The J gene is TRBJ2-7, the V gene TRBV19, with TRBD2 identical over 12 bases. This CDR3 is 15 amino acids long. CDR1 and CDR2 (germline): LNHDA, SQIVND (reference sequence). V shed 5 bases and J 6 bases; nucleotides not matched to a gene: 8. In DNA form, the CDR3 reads TGTGCCAGTAGTCCAATGACTAGCGGGAGAACCGAGCAGTACTTC. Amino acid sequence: CASSPMTSGRTEQYF.

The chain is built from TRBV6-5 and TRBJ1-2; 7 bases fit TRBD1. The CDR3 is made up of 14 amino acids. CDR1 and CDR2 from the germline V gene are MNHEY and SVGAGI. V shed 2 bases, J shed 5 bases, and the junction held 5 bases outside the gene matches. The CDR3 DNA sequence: TGTGCCAGCAGTTACACCGGCAGGGGGTATGGCTACACCTTC. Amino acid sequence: CASSYTGRGYGYTF.

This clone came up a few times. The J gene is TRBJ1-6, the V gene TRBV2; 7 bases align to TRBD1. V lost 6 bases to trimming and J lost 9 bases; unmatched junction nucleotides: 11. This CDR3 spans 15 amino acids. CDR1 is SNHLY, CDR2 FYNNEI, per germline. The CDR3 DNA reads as TGTGCCAGCAGCAGGGACAGTCCGGGAGGTTCACCCCTCCACTTT. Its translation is CASSRDSPGGSPLHF.

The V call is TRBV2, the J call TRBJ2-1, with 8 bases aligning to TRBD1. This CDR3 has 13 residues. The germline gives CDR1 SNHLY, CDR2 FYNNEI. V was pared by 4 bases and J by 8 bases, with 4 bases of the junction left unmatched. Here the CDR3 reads CASSGTGKYEQFF. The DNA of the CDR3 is TGTGCCAGCAGTGGGACAGGGAAATATGAGCAGTTCTTC.

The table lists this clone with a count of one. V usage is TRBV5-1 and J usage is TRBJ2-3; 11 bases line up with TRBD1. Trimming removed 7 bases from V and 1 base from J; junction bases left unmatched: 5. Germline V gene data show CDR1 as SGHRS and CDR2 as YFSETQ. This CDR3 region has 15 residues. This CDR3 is CASYGQGAGTDTQYF. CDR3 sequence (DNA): TGCGCCAGCTATGGACAGGGGGCAGGCACAGATACGCAGTATTTT.

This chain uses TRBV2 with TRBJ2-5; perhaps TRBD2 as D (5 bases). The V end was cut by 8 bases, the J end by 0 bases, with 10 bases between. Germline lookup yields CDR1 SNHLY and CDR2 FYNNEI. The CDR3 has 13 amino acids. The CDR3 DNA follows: TGTGCCAGCGGCGACTACAACCAAGAGACCCAGTACTTC. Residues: CASGDYNQETQYF.

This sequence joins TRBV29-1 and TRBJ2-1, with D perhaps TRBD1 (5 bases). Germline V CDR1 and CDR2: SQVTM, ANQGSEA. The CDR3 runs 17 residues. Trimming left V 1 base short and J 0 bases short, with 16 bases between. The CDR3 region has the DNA TGCAGCGTTGAAGGCCAGGGTAGATTGAGCTCCTACAATGAGCAGTTCTTC. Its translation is CSVEGQGRLSSYNEQFF.

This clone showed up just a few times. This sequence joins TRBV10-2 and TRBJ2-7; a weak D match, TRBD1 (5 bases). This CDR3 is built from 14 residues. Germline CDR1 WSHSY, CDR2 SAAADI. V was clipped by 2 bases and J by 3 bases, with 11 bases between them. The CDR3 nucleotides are TGCGCCAGCAGTGAGCCCGCGGACATCTACGAGCAGTACTTC. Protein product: CASSEPADIYEQYF.

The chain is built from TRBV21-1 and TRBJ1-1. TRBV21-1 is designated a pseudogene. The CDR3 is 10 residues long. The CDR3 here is CASSHTEAFF. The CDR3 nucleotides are TGTGCCAGCAGCCACACTGAAGCTTTCTTT.